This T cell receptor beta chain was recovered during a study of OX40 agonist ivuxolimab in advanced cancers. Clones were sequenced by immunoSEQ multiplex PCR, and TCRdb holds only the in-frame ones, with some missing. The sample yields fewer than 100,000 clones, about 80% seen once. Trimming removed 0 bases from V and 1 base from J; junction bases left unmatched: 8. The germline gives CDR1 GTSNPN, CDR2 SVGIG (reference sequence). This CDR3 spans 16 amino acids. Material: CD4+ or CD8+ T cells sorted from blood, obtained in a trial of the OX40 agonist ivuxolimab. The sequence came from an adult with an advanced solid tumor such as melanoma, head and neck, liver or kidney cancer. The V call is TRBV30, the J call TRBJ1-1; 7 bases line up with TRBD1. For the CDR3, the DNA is TGTGCCTGGAGTGTACGCCTTAGACAGGGGAACACTGAAGCTTTCTTT. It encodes CAWSVRLRQGNTEAFF.